Listed here are 18 T cell receptor beta chains from one sample, sequenced in a study of blood T cell repertoires in COVID-19. Only in-frame clones appear in the TCRdb table, and some are missing; sequencing was by immunoSEQ multiplex PCR. This table has 150,000 to 200,000 clones, approximately 73% appearing once. Material: PBMCs or T cells enriched from blood (not recorded which). These receptor sequences come from a woman between 50 and 59 years old with acute COVID-19.

In its sample, this clone was seen a few times. J is TRBJ2-6 and V is TRBV5-5, with unresolved D. Germline-derived CDR1 and CDR2 are SGHKS and YYEKEE (reference sequence). There are 15 residues in the CDR3. Trimming left V 7 bases short and J 0 bases short, with 11 bases between. The CDR3, as DNA: TGTGCCAGCCGCCCCGTGAGCTCTGGGGCCAACGTCCTGACTTTC. Translated, it gives CASRPVSSGANVLTF.

This sequence joins TRBV3-1 (or the pseudogene TRBV3-2) and TRBJ1-2; TRBD1 matches at 7 bases. CDR1 and CDR2 from the germline V gene are LGHDT and YNNKEL (reference sequence). Trimming took 0 bases from V and 4 from J; bases not matched to a gene: 5. The CDR3 has 15 amino acids. CDR3 DNA: TGTGCCAGCAGCCAAGAGGAGGGGGCGGGCTATGGCTACACCTTC. Translation: CASSQEEGAGYGYTF.

V usage is TRBV2 and J usage is TRBJ1-4, with 8 bases lining up with TRBD1. Per the germline V gene, CDR1 is SNHLY and CDR2 is FYNNEI. CDR3 length equals 16 residues. V shed 5 bases, J shed 8 bases, and the junction held 13 bases outside the gene matches. CDR3 sequence reads: CASSPFLRGLNEKLFF. In DNA, the CDR3 is TGTGCCAGCAGTCCCTTCCTCAGGGGGCTTAACGAAAAACTGTTTTTT.

The V gene is TRBV18, the J gene TRBJ1-2; D uncertain. Germline CDR1 and CDR2: KGHSH and LQKENI. The CDR3 consists of 13 residues. Trimming shortened V by 6 bases and J by 9 bases, and 17 bases separated the two germline ends. The CDR3 reads CASSLGEGRSYTF. CDR3 DNA sequence: TGTGCCAGCTCCCTAGGCGAGGGAAGGAGCTACACCTTC.

The chain couples TRBV2 to TRBJ1-1; a weak D match, TRBD1 (5 bases). Germline CDR1 and CDR2: SNHLY and FYNNEI. The CDR3 length is 11 residues. Trimming removed 6 bases from V and 5 bases from J, with 7 bases in between. The CDR3 protein is CASRGATEAFF. In DNA, the CDR3 is TGTGCCAGCAGAGGGGCGACTGAAGCTTTCTTT.

The chain couples TRBV4-3 to TRBJ2-4, with D uncertain. There are 11 residues in the CDR3. CDR1 is LGHNA, CDR2 YSLEER, per germline. The ends were cut back, 5 bases at V and 7 bases at J, with 6 bases in the middle. In nucleotides, the CDR3 is TGCGCCAGCAGCACTATGAACATTCAGTACTTC. Its protein is CASSTMNIQYF.

Of note for this clone: Other DNA sequences in this specimen translate into the identical CDR3. The chain uses TRBV4-2 and TRBJ1-2; D is possibly TRBD1 (5 bases). Per germline, CDR1 LGHNA and CDR2 YNFKEQ. The CDR3 covers 14 residues. Trimming left V 0 bases short and J 7 bases short, with 12 bases between. Written as DNA, the CDR3 is TGTGCCAGCAGCCAAGATCAGGGTGACCGTGGCTACACCTTC. Amino acids: CASSQDQGDRGYTF.

This chain links TRBV5-1 with TRBJ1-2, with D possibly TRBD1 on 5 matching bases. Germline V lookup: CDR1 SGHRS, CDR2 YFSETQ. With 0 bases removed from V and 4 bases from J, the gap between germline ends came to 13 bases. The length of the CDR3 is 15 residues. DNA for the CDR3: TGCGCCAGCAGCTTGGCCGCTGACAGCACCTATGGCTACACCTTC. It specifies CASSLAADSTYGYTF. Full variable domain (missing parts from reference TRBV5-1 and TRBJ1-2): KAGVTQTPRYLIKTRGQQVTLSCSPISGHRSVSWYQQTPGQGLQFLFEYFSETQRNKGNFPGRFSGRQFSNSRSEMNVSTLELGDSALYLCASSLAADSTYGYTFGSGTRLTVV.

CDR3 residues: CASTPRGTPGNTIYF. DNA of the CDR3: TGCGCCAGTACCCCCAGGGGAACACCTGGAAACACCATATATTTT. V usage is TRBV10-1 and J usage is TRBJ1-3, with TRBD1 as a possible D gene (6 bases). This CDR3 spans 15 amino acids. CDR1 is WNHNN, CDR2 SYGVQD, per germline (reference sequence). V lost 9 bases and J 2 bases, leaving 17 bases between the germline ends.

J is TRBJ1-5 and V is TRBV18; 7 bases line up with TRBD1. V was pared by 5 bases and J by 1 base, with 11 bases of the junction left unmatched. The germline V gene encodes CDR1 KGHSH and CDR2 LQKENI. The CDR3 runs to 17 residues. The DNA of the CDR3 is TGTGCCAGCTCATCTCAAAGGGGGCGGGAAAGCAATCAGCCCCAGCATTTT. Protein product: CASSSQRGRESNQPQHF.

The chain joins TRBV6-4 to TRBJ1-2; no clear D. The V gene's germline CDR1 is MRHNA and CDR2 SNTAGT. This CDR3 comprises 13 residues. V was shortened by 3 bases and J by 14 bases, with 19 bases between the two germline ends. This CDR3 is CASSEQETTGRTF. The CDR3, as DNA: TGTGCCAGCAGTGAGCAGGAGACCACTGGGAGGACCTTC.

The chain uses TRBV9 and TRBJ1-1; perhaps TRBD1 as D (5 bases). Germline V gene sequence: CDR1 SGDLS, CDR2 YYNGEE. The CDR3 totals 14 residues. Trimming cost V 4 bases and J 3 bases, with 13 bases left between them. In nucleotides, the CDR3 is TGTGCCAGCAGCCCACGGTCGGGGGACACTGAAGCTTTCTTT. Its protein is CASSPRSGDTEAFF. The full variable domain, completed using reference TRBV9 and TRBJ1-1, is DSGVTQTPKHLITATGQRVTLRCSPRSGDLSVYWYQQSLDQGLQFLIQYYNGEERAKGNILERFSAQQFPDLHSELNLSSLELGDSALYFCASSPRSGDTEAFFGQGTRLTVV.

This rearrangement joins TRBV5-4 to TRBJ2-3; 10 bases line up with TRBD1. V lost 4 bases and J lost 2; bases outside the gene matches: 7. Germline V lookup: CDR1 SGHNT, CDR2 YYREEE (reference sequence). The CDR3 consists of 16 residues. CDR3 loop: CASSRDRGHNTDTQYF. CDR3 sequence (DNA): TGTGCCAGCAGCCGGGACAGGGGCCACAACACAGATACGCAGTATTTT.

This chain joins TRBV3-1 (or the pseudogene TRBV3-2) and TRBJ2-6; the D gene is possibly TRBD1 (5 bases). CDR3 length: 17 amino acids. The germline V gene has CDR1 LGHDT and CDR2 YNNKEL (reference sequence). V dropped 2 bases and J dropped 0 bases, with 11 bases sitting between them. The CDR3 nucleotides read TGTGCCAGCAGCCAAAGGACACCCATCTCTGGGGCCAACGTCCTGACTTTC. The encoded protein is CASSQRTPISGANVLTF.

This sequence joins TRBV3-1 (or the pseudogene TRBV3-2) and TRBJ2-7; 8 bases are shared with TRBD1. Germline V CDR1 and CDR2: LGHDT, YNNKEL (reference sequence). V trimming: 1 base; J trimming: 7 bases; junction bases outside the gene matches: 27. This CDR3 has 21 residues. The CDR3 here is CASSQVQGATKTSTDPGEQYV. Here the CDR3 DNA reads TGTGCCAGCAGCCAAGTTCAGGGGGCGACCAAAACATCAACCGACCCTGGGGAGCAGTACGTC.

Comment on this clone: This same CDR3 is encoded by further DNA sequences in the sample. The CDR3 loop is CASSLLAGVQETQYF. For the CDR3, the DNA is TGTGCCAGCAGTCTACTAGCGGGGGTTCAAGAGACCCAGTACTTC. The rearrangement uses TRBV6-2 or TRBV6-3 and TRBJ2-5; 11 bases line up with TRBD2. The CDR3 has 15 residues. Germline V lookup: CDR1 MNHEY, CDR2 SVGEGT. V lost 5 bases to trimming and J lost 2 bases; unmatched junction nucleotides: 4.

The chain employs TRBV1 and TRBJ2-7; the table assigns TRBD2, which was not confirmed against the DNA. TRBV1 is marked as a pseudogene. The CDR3 runs to 13 residues. Written as DNA, the CDR3 is TGCACCAGCAGCCAAGAGGGGGGGGACGAGCAGTACGTC. Translation: CTSSQEGGDEQYV.

The rearrangement joins TRBV4-3 to TRBJ1-2, with D unclear. V lost 0 bases to trimming and J lost 2 bases, with 10 bases between them. The CDR3 length is 15 residues. CDR1 and CDR2 from the germline V gene are LGHNA and YSLEER. CDR3 in amino acids: CASSQDLGRNYGYTF. In DNA form, the CDR3 reads TGCGCCAGCAGCCAAGATCTCGGGAGGAACTATGGCTACACCTTC.